A selection of T cell receptor beta chains follows, all from one sample in a study of cytomegalovirus exposure and HLA in healthy donors. The assay was immunoSEQ multiplex PCR, and TCRdb's table has in-frame clones only and misses some. The sample has some 150,000 clones; 70% to 80% are singletons. Specimen: PBMCs. The receptor set was obtained from a woman between 45 and 60 years old in good health and CMV-seronegative. CDR3s include the opening cysteine and the closing phenylalanine or tryptophan. A D gene is named only where the DNA matches it firmly. The size of a clone is reported for some rows only, either as once, few or many, or as a class for expanded clones.

J	D	size	V	CDR3	DNA
TRBJ2-6	TRBD1	-	TRBV27	CASRGQGSAGANVLTF	TGTGCCAGCAGGGGACAGGGATCAGCGGGGGCCAACGTCCTGACTTTC
TRBJ2-7	TRBD1	-	TRBV29-1	CSVLGQGVEGGRTPYEQYF	TGCAGCGTTCTTGGACAGGGGGTTGAGGGCGGGAGGACCCCCTACGAGCAGTACTTC
TRBJ2-5	-	-	TRBV28	CASSLGALNQETQYF	TGTGCCAGCAGTTTGGGAGCCTTGAACCAAGAGACCCAGTACTTC
TRBJ2-5	TRBD2	few	TRBV30	CARTSGRATETQYF	TGTGCCAGGACTAGCGGGAGGGCCACAGAGACCCAGTACTTC
TRBJ2-7	TRBD2	-	TRBV2	CASSEKALAGPPYEQYF	TGTGCCAGCAGTGAAAAAGCGCTAGCGGGGCCCCCCTACGAGCAGTACTTC
TRBJ1-4	-	-	TRBV2	CASLGWGRGEKLFF	TGTGCCAGTCTAGGTTGGGGAAGAGGGGAAAAACTGTTTTTT
TRBJ1-5	-	-	TRBV10-2	CASTPDSRQPQHF	TGCGCCAGCACCCCGGACAGTCGGCAGCCCCAGCATTTT
TRBJ2-7	-	-	TRBV28	CASSSYGAQGTSEQYF	TGTGCCAGCAGTTCCTACGGGGCACAGGGTACGTCCGAGCAGTACTTC
TRBJ2-1	-	-	TRBV19	CASSIPGLVDEQFF	TGTGCCAGTAGTATCCCCGGACTGGTGGATGAGCAGTTCTTC
TRBJ2-5	-	-	TRBV4-2	CASSPLGGPDRPLYQYF	TGTGCCAGCAGCCCGCTCGGGGGCCCGGACAGGCCATTATACCAGTACTTC
TRBJ2-1	-	once	TRBV27	CASSLWANEQFF	TGTGCCAGCAGTTTGTGGGCTAATGAGCAGTTCTTC
TRBJ2-5	-	-	TRBV19	CASTNRGGAGGETQYF	TGTGCCAGTACCAATAGGGGGGGGGCAGGAGGAGAGACCCAGTACTTC
TRBJ2-7	TRBD1	-	TRBV5-1	CASSLGYDRVEQYF	TGCGCCAGCAGCTTGGGGTACGACAGGGTCGAGCAGTACTTC
TRBJ1-1	TRBD1	-	TRBV5-8	CASMLKGQGNTEAFF	TGTGCCAGCATGTTAAAGGGACAGGGTAACACTGAAGCTTTCTTT
TRBJ2-7	TRBD2	-	TRBV5-4	CASTLSGGVYEQYF	TGTGCCAGCACCCTTAGCGGGGGAGTATACGAGCAGTACTTC
TRBJ1-1	TRBD1	-	TRBV11-2	CASSPDREDTEAFF	TGTGCCAGCAGCCCGGACAGGGAAGACACTGAAGCTTTCTTT
TRBJ1-1	-	-	TRBV19	CASSISWQGEAFF	TGTGCCAGTAGTATCTCGTGGCAGGGTGAAGCTTTCTTT
TRBJ2-1	TRBD2	few	TRBV7-3	CASSFGGSKPEQFF	TGTGCCAGCAGCTTCGGCGGGAGTAAACCTGAGCAGTTCTTC
TRBJ1-2	TRBD1	-	TRBV28	CASSLTGAGQGGYTF	TGTGCCAGCAGTCTCACAGGGGCGGGCCAAGGGGGCTACACCTTC
TRBJ2-1	-	-	TRBV29-1	CSGGRQLNEQFF	TGCAGCGGCGGCAGACAGCTCAATGAGCAGTTCTTC
TRBJ2-7	-	once	TRBV11-2	CASSLVHRVYEQYF	TGTGCCAGCAGCTTAGTCCACAGGGTATACGAGCAGTACTTC
TRBJ2-5	TRBD2	-	TRBV4-1	CASSQAGTSNPLGETQYF	TGCGCCAGCAGCCAAGCCGGGACTAGCAATCCCCTCGGAGAGACCCAGTACTTC
TRBJ1-3	-	once	TRBV19	CASSLEGNTIYF	TGTGCCAGTAGTTTGGAGGGAAACACCATATATTTT
TRBJ2-5	TRBD2	-	TRBV5-1	CASRERLARGQETQYF	TGCGCCAGCAGAGAACGACTAGCAAGAGGCCAAGAGACCCAGTACTTC
TRBJ2-1	-	-	TRBV19	CASSIDLNNRGEQFF	TGTGCCAGTAGTATAGATCTGAATAATAGGGGTGAGCAGTTCTTC
TRBJ1-5	TRBD1	-	TRBV6-1	CASLFAGQGNQPQHF	TGTGCCAGCTTGTTTGCGGGACAGGGCAATCAGCCCCAGCATTTT
TRBJ1-2	-	-	TRBV5-4	CASSLDLGEGYGYTF	TGTGCCAGCAGCTTGGACTTAGGGGAAGGCTATGGCTACACCTTC
TRBJ1-1	-	few	TRBV2	CASSESRGSTEAFF	TGTGCCAGCAGTGAATCGAGGGGGAGCACTGAAGCTTTCTTT
TRBJ2-7	TRBD1	-	TRBV7-2	CASSRTLGTGANEQYF	TGTGCCAGCAGCCGGACCCTCGGGACAGGGGCGAACGAGCAGTACTTC
TRBJ1-5	TRBD1	-	TRBV28	CASSLGPGGARGNQPQHF	TGTGCCAGCAGTTTAGGGCCAGGGGGCGCGAGGGGCAATCAGCCCCAGCATTTT
TRBJ1-1	TRBD1	once	TRBV19	CASSIRGQGTEAFF	TGTGCCAGTAGTATAAGGGGACAGGGCACTGAAGCTTTCTTT
TRBJ2-5	-	-	TRBV2	CASSTGDQETQYF	TGTGCCAGCAGCACAGGAGACCAAGAGACCCAGTACTTC
TRBJ2-5	TRBD2	-	TRBV28	CASNTPGWTSGGAREETQYF	TGTGCCAGCAATACTCCCGGTTGGACTAGCGGGGGGGCCCGGGAAGAGACCCAGTACTTC
TRBJ1-1	TRBD1	-	TRBV18	CASSGQGWSTEAFF	TGTGCCAGCTCAGGACAGGGGTGGTCGACTGAAGCTTTCTTT
TRBJ2-7	TRBD1	-	TRBV19	CASTQTGSDEQYF	TGTGCCAGTACCCAGACAGGGTCGGACGAGCAGTACTTC
TRBJ2-5	-	-	TRBV6-1	CASSEVRDARYF	TGTGCCAGCAGTGAAGTGCGGGACGCCCGGTACTTC
TRBJ2-7	TRBD1	few	TRBV30	CAYQTGRGYEQYF	TGTGCCTATCAGACAGGGAGAGGGTACGAGCAGTACTTC
TRBJ1-3	-	-	TRBV5-8	CASSVPGYTIYF	TGTGCCAGCAGCGTCCCCGGGTACACCATATATTTT
TRBJ1-1	-	-	TRBV19	CASSLIGNTEAFF	TGTGCCAGTAGCCTTATCGGGAACACTGAAGCTTTCTTT
TRBJ2-5	-	-	TRBV28	CASPQGQETQYF	TGTGCCAGCCCCCAGGGTCAAGAGACCCAGTACTTC
TRBJ1-2	TRBD1	-	TRBV6-6	CASSLVPAGGIQGYTF	TGTGCCAGCAGTTTAGTCCCGGCAGGGGGGATACAAGGCTACACCTTC
TRBJ2-1	-	-	TRBV5-1	CASSLAMSLSVPSYNEQFF	TGCGCCAGCAGCTTGGCCATGAGTCTCTCGGTACCCTCCTACAATGAGCAGTTCTTC
TRBJ2-2	-	-	TRBV27	CASSSDSKQVWRTGELFF	TGTGCCAGCAGCTCCGATAGTAAACAGGTTTGGAGAACCGGGGAGCTGTTTTTT
TRBJ2-5	TRBD1	few	TRBV28	CASSPRQGLGQETQYF	TGTGCCAGCAGTCCCCGACAGGGGTTAGGCCAAGAGACCCAGTACTTC
TRBJ2-7	-	-	TRBV5-1	CASRRTEVAYEQYF	TGCGCCAGCAGACGGACGGAGGTTGCCTACGAGCAGTACTTC
TRBJ2-1	TRBD2	-	TRBV27	CASHKRGLAGGDGYNEQFF	TGTGCCAGCCATAAAAGAGGACTAGCGGGGGGCGATGGGTACAATGAGCAGTTCTTC